The 27 T cell receptor beta chains listed next were all sequenced from one sample in a study of blood T cell repertoires in COVID-19. Sequenced by immunoSEQ multiplex PCR; TCRdb stores in-frame clones only, minus some. The table includes about 230,000 clones, 65% to 85% detected once. Sequencing used peripheral blood. Receptors were obtained from a man at least 80 years old with acute or convalescent COVID-19.

This sequence joins TRBV21-1 and TRBJ1-1. TRBV21-1 is designated a pseudogene. This CDR3 is 17 amino acids long. The CDR3 nucleotides read TGTGCCAGCAGCAAAAGTGGGAGGGGGGGACGGAACACTGAAGCTTTCTTT. This sequence encodes CASSKSGRGGRNTEAFF.

The chain combines TRBV29-1 with TRBJ2-1; 7 nucleotides line up with TRBD2. The V gene end was trimmed by 4 bases and the J gene end by 5 bases; junction bases not matched to a gene: 8. The CDR3 has 14 residues. Germline V gene data show CDR1 as SQVTM and CDR2 as ANQGSEA. The CDR3 protein is CSVGNGGRDNEQFF. The CDR3 nucleotides are TGCAGCGTTGGGAACGGGGGGAGGGACAATGAGCAGTTCTTC.

This chain joins TRBV28 and TRBJ1-2, with D uncertain. This CDR3 contains 12 residues. Looked up from germline, CDR1 is MDHEN and CDR2 is SYDVKM. Trimming cost V 3 bases and J 5 bases, with 7 bases left between them. The CDR3 coding sequence is TGTGCCAGCAGTTTCTTAGAGTATGGCTACACCTTC. Its translation: CASSFLEYGYTF.

V gene TRBV28 combines with J gene TRBJ1-1; D perhaps matches TRBD1 (5 bases). This CDR3 spans 14 amino acids. CDR1 and CDR2 from the germline V gene are MDHEN and SYDVKM. V gave up 7 bases and J gave up 4 bases, with 16 bases separating them. The CDR3 reads CASTQATGVTEAFF. CDR3 coding DNA: TGTGCCAGCACTCAAGCCACAGGAGTCACTGAAGCTTTCTTT.

The chain carries TRBV19 and TRBJ2-7; 8 positions match TRBD1. This CDR3 comprises 16 residues. Germline CDR1 LNHDA, CDR2 SQIVND (reference sequence). J lost 2 bases, V lost 4 bases, and 10 bases had no gene match. The CDR3 here is CASSRNQGAITYEQYF. The DNA for the CDR3 is TGTGCCAGTAGTAGAAACCAGGGGGCTATTACCTACGAGCAGTACTTC.

On this clone: A read error may account for a junction end that differs from germline. J is TRBJ2-3 and V is TRBV2, with D possibly matching TRBD2 (6 bases). Germline loops: CDR1 SNHLY, CDR2 FYNNEI. This CDR3 comprises 15 residues. The CDR3 protein is CASSVGGGETDTQYF. The CDR3 region has the DNA TGTGCCAGCAGTGTCGGTGGCGGGGAGACAGACACGCAGTATTTT.

This chain connects TRBV5-1 to TRBJ2-1, with 9 positions matching TRBD1. This CDR3 spans 14 amino acids. Trimming removed 4 bases from V and 3 bases from J; junction bases left unmatched: 2. Germline loops: CDR1 SGHRS, CDR2 YFSETQ. The CDR3 reads CASSPGQGYNEQFF. Written as DNA, the CDR3 is TGCGCCAGCAGCCCGGGACAGGGCTACAATGAGCAGTTCTTC.

J is TRBJ2-2 and V is TRBV7-3; 11 bases map to TRBD2. The germline V gene encodes CDR1 SGHTA and CDR2 FQGTGA. This CDR3 is built from 15 residues. V lost 6 bases to trimming and J lost 6 bases; unmatched junction nucleotides: 6. The CDR3 loop is CASRRTSGPAGELFF. Written as DNA, the CDR3 is TGTGCCAGCAGGCGGACTAGCGGGCCCGCCGGGGAGCTGTTTTTT.

The chain has TRBV5-1 and TRBJ2-5; D is possibly TRBD2 (5 bases). V was shortened by 7 bases and J by 3 bases, with 13 bases between the two germline ends. Germline values: CDR1 SGHRS, CDR2 YFSETQ. CDR3 size: 13 residues. The CDR3 sequence is CASGEPGEETQYF. Here the CDR3 DNA reads TGCGCCAGCGGGGAGCCGGGCGAAGAGACCCAGTACTTC.

The chain has TRBV23-1 and TRBJ2-2; weak D call: TRBD2 (7 bases). TRBV23-1 is designated an ORF whose function remains uncertain. This CDR3 has 16 residues. Trimming removed 0 bases at V and 3 bases at J, with 11 bases between. CDR3 sequence (DNA): TGCGCCAGCAGTCAATCTAGGGGGGGCCACACCGGGGAGCTGTTTTTT. It encodes CASSQSRGGHTGELFF.

This chain links TRBV5-5 with TRBJ2-5; 13 nucleotides align to TRBD2. The V gene's germline CDR1 is SGHKS and CDR2 YYEKEE (reference sequence). This CDR3 comprises 17 residues. Trimming at V came to 4 bases and at J to 4 bases, leaving 10 bases not matched to a gene. The CDR3 coding sequence is TGTGCCAGCAGCGGTACTAGCGGGGGGGCGGTTGGAGAGACCCAGTACTTC. It codes for CASSGTSGGAVGETQYF.

The genes are TRBV7-9 and TRBJ2-1; D unresolved. With 3 bases removed from V and 9 bases from J, the gap between germline ends came to 12 bases. This CDR3 has 13 residues. The germline V gene encodes CDR1 SEHNR and CDR2 FQNEAQ (reference sequence). The CDR3 DNA reads as TGTGCCAGCAGCTTTATCGAGTCAGGTGAGCAGTTCTTC. Encoded protein: CASSFIESGEQFF.

The chain carries TRBV7-9 and TRBJ1-4; tentatively, D is TRBD1 (5 bases). V was clipped by 1 base and J by 6 bases, with 12 bases between them. Germline CDR1 SEHNR, CDR2 FQNEAQ (reference sequence). This CDR3 is built from 15 residues. CDR3: CASSLGGGGDEKLFF. CDR3 bases: TGTGCCAGCAGCTTAGGGGGCGGAGGGGATGAAAAACTGTTTTTT.

This clone was seen once. The CDR3, as DNA: TGCGCCAGCAGCCGGGACTTCTACAATGAGCAGTTCTTC. Translating gives CASSRDFYNEQFF. The V gene is TRBV4-1, the J gene TRBJ2-1; perhaps TRBD2 as D (6 bases). V lost 4 bases and J lost 3, with 7 bases in between. Germline V gives CDR1 MGHRA, CDR2 YSYEKL. This CDR3 contains 13 residues.

The CDR3, as DNA: TGCGCCAGCAGCCAGACAGGGGGAATATATAACTATGGCTACACCTTC. Translated: CASSQTGGIYNYGYTF. The V gene is TRBV4-1, the J gene TRBJ1-2, with 9 positions matching TRBD1. The CDR3 has 16 residues. J lost 1 base, V lost 3 bases, and 6 bases had no gene match. Per the germline V gene, CDR1 is MGHRA and CDR2 is YSYEKL.

This chain links TRBV20-1 with TRBJ2-3; D gene unclear. CDR3 size: 14 residues. Germline-derived CDR1 and CDR2 are DFQATT and SNEGSKA (reference sequence). V dropped 3 bases and J dropped 2 bases, with 12 bases sitting between them. The CDR3 DNA reads TGCAGTGCTAGTTCGGCGGCCTACACAGATACGCAGTATTTT. Translation: CSASSAAYTDTQYF.

The rearrangement joins TRBV4-1 to TRBJ2-3, with D possibly being TRBD2 (5 bases). The CDR3 length is 15 residues. The ends were cut back, 2 bases at V and 3 bases at J, with 12 bases in the middle. CDR1 is MGHRA, CDR2 YSYEKL, per germline. The CDR3: CASSQLLLGTDTQYF. The CDR3 DNA sequence: TGCGCCAGCAGCCAATTATTACTAGGTACAGATACGCAGTATTTT.

The rearrangement uses TRBV27 and TRBJ1-5; the D is unclear. Germline loops: CDR1 MNHEY, CDR2 SMNVEV (reference sequence). This CDR3 spans 11 amino acids. V gave up 8 bases and J gave up 9 bases, with 11 bases separating them. Here the CDR3 reads CASPSSGPQHF. The CDR3 DNA follows: TGTGCCAGCCCTTCTAGTGGGCCCCAGCATTTT.

The chain has TRBV6-1 and TRBJ2-1; TRBD2 matches at 8 bases. The V gene end was trimmed by 1 base and the J gene end by 7 bases; junction bases not matched to a gene: 6. Germline V lookup: CDR1 MNHNS, CDR2 SASEGT. The length of the CDR3 is 15 residues. The CDR3 reads CASSEVAGTINEQFF. The CDR3 DNA is TGTGCCAGCAGTGAAGTAGCGGGGACAATTAATGAGCAGTTCTTC.

The rearrangement uses TRBV6-4 and TRBJ1-1; TRBD1 might be the D (6 bases). The CDR3 totals 14 residues. Trimming pared 5 bases from V and 9 bases from J, leaving 19 bases between. Germline V lookup: CDR1 MRHNA, CDR2 SNTAGT. Here the CDR3 reads CASSLTGHGTKAFF. The CDR3 region has the DNA TGTGCCAGCAGTCTTACGGGACACGGTACTAAAGCTTTCTTT.

The rearrangement links TRBV9 to TRBJ2-1, with 8 bases aligning to TRBD2. The CDR3 consists of 16 residues. Germline CDR1 and CDR2: SGDLS and YYNGEE. Trimming at V came to 0 bases and at J to 2 bases, leaving 4 bases not matched to a gene. Here the CDR3 DNA reads TGTGCCAGCAGCGTAGCTCAGCGGGAGCCCTACAATGAGCAGTTCTTC. The encoded protein is CASSVAQREPYNEQFF.

V is TRBV7-2 and J is TRBJ1-5, with TRBD1 matching 7 bases. The junction had 10 bases not matched to a gene; V was cut back by 5 bases and J by 12 bases. This CDR3 is 13 amino acids long. Germline CDR1 SGHTA, CDR2 FQGNSA. The CDR3 here is CASSPRTGLFQHF. The CDR3 nucleotides read TGTGCCAGCAGCCCTCGGACAGGTCTATTCCAGCATTTT.

The chain has TRBV18 and TRBJ1-1; D gene ambiguous. The CDR3 runs to 15 residues. Germline V CDR1 and CDR2: KGHSH, LQKENI. V lost 3 bases, J lost 4 bases, and 15 bases lay in between. The DNA for the CDR3 is TGTGCCAGCTCACCCGACATTTCTTTAATCACTGAAGCTTTCTTT. Translation: CASSPDISLITEAFF.

The chain has TRBV19 and TRBJ1-1; the D gene is possibly TRBD1 (5 bases). CDR3 length: 12 residues. Trimming left V 8 bases short and J 3 bases short, with 10 bases between. The germline gives CDR1 LNHDA, CDR2 SQIVND (reference sequence). The CDR3 reads CASGHPDTEAFF. The CDR3, as DNA: TGTGCCAGTGGACACCCGGACACTGAAGCTTTCTTT.

The genes are TRBV7-9 and TRBJ2-1; 14 positions agree with TRBD2. This CDR3 comprises 19 residues. CDR1 and CDR2 (germline): SEHNR, FQNEAQ (reference sequence). With V trimmed by 6 bases and J by 9 bases, 19 bases remained unmatched. CDR3 sequence (DNA): TGTGCCAGCAGTTTCCCGGGACTAGCGGGGGCAACTACAATGGGTGAGCAGTTCTTC. This encodes CASSFPGLAGATTMGEQFF.

This clone has only a few counts. The chain combines TRBV19 with TRBJ2-2; TRBD1 might be the D (6 bases). The CDR3 covers 14 residues. V dropped 11 bases and J dropped 1 base, with 14 bases sitting between them. CDR1 LNHDA and CDR2 SQIVND come from the germline V gene (reference sequence). The CDR3 DNA follows: TGTGCCGTGCCTAGGACAGAGAACACCGGGGAGCTGTTTTTT. It is translated as CAVPRTENTGELFF. The complete variable domain, with remaining parts taken from reference TRBV19 and TRBJ2-2, reads DGGITQSPKYLFRKEGQNVTLSCEQNLNHDAMYWYRQDPGQGLRLIYYSQIVNDFQKGDIAEGYSVSREKKESFPLTVTSAQKNPTAFYLCAVPRTENTGELFFGEGSRLTVL.

This clone turned up a few times. This chain joins TRBV11-3 and TRBJ2-1, with 14 bases matching TRBD2. The germline V gene has CDR1 SGHNT and CDR2 YENEEA. CDR3 length: 17 amino acids. V trimming: 4 bases; J trimming: 6 bases; junction bases outside the gene matches: 8. DNA of the CDR3: TGTGCCAGCAGCTCCCTTCGACTAGCGGGAGGGCCCAATGAGCAGTTCTTC. It translates to CASSSLRLAGGPNEQFF.